This T cell receptor beta chain was sequenced for a study of blood T cell repertoires in COVID-19. TCRdb's copy holds only in-frame clones and misses some; the assay was immunoSEQ multiplex PCR. The repertoire holds approximately 160,000 clones, around four fifths seen once, with roughly 3.7% in the top ten. The germline V gene encodes CDR1 KGHDR and CDR2 SFDVKD. This CDR3 region has 13 residues. Trimming shortened V by 3 bases and J by 8 bases, and 10 bases separated the two germline ends. This sequence was found in a woman aged 80 or over with acute or convalescent COVID-19. This chain joins TRBV24-1 and TRBJ2-1; tentatively, D is TRBD2 (6 bases). The sequenced material came from peripheral blood. This chain's CDR3 is CATSDGRGDEQFF. The CDR3 bases are TGTGCCACCAGTGATGGTCGCGGGGATGAGCAGTTCTTC.